The sequence of this T cell receptor beta chain was determined in a study of PD-1 blockade in classical Hodgkin lymphoma. In its sample, this clone was seen a few times. Its cognate antigen is unknown. Brentuximab vedotin exposure varied among the patients, all of whom had relapsed after autologous stem cell transplantation. Broader study findings: What drove the repertoire differences, possibly disease activity or prior therapy, has not been defined. CD8+ TCR diversity did not rise significantly by C4D1, unlike CD4+. Patients who initiated nivolumab within 1 year of ASCT were excluded. Whoever responded completely had baseline diversity much like that seen in newly diagnosed patients.

Data came from immunoSEQ multiplex PCR; TCRdb stores just in-frame clones and leaves some out. The sample holds 95,000 to 100,000 clones, more than 85% seen once. The source is a human donor with classical Hodgkin lymphoma. This specimen was peripheral blood mononuclear cells (PBMCs), taken before the second cycle of nivolumab.

Here the CDR3 reads CASSLRGTGGSYNEQFF. DNA of the CDR3: TGTGCCAGCAGCTTAAGGGGGACAGGGGGCTCCTACAATGAGCAGTTCTTC. This chain links TRBV11-2 with TRBJ2-1; TRBD1 matches at 11 bases. Losses at the gene ends were 2 bases for V and 0 bases for J; bases not matched to a gene: 3. Germline CDR1 is SGHAT and CDR2 is FQNNGV. The CDR3 runs 17 residues.